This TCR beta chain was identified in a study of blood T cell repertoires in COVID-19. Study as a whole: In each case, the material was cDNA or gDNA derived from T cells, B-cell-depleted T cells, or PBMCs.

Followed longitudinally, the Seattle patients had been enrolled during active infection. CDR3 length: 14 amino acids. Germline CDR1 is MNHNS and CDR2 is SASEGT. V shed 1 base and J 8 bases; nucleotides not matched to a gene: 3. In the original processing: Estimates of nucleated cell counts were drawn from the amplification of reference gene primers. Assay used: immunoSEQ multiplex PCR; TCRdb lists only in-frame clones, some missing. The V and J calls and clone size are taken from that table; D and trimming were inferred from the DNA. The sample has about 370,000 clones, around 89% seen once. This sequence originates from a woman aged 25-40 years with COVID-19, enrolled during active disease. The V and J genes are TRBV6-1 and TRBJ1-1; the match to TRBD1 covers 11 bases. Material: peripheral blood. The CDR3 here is CASSEGTGGREAFF. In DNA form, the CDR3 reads TGTGCCAGCAGTGAAGGGACAGGGGGCAGGGAAGCTTTCTTT.